These 3 T cell receptor beta chains originate from one sample sequenced in a study of PD-1 blockade in mismatch repair-deficient tumors. The data were produced by immunoSEQ multiplex PCR, yet TCRdb's version contains in-frame clones alone and is incomplete. There are about 24,000 clones in the sample; 75% to 85% occur only once, and 20% lies in the top ten. The sample consisted of peripheral blood, taken 12 weeks after starting pembrolizumab. The origin of the receptors is an adult with mismatch repair-deficient cancer.

This chain uses TRBV28 with TRBJ2-1; 7 bases match TRBD2. CDR1 MDHEN and CDR2 SYDVKM come from the germline V gene. The CDR3 runs 15 residues. After removal of 8 bases from V and 7 bases from J, the junction contained 14 bases not matched to a gene. CDR3: CASYRGGDLGNEQFF. CDR3 nucleotides: TGTGCCAGCTACCGGGGAGGGGATTTGGGTAATGAGCAGTTCTTC.

The rearrangement uses TRBV10-1 and TRBJ2-3, with 10 bases fitting TRBD2. V lost 0 bases to trimming and J lost 5 bases; unmatched junction nucleotides: 2. CDR3 length: 15 amino acids. Per the germline V gene, CDR1 is WNHNN and CDR2 is SYGVQD (reference sequence). This chain's CDR3 is CASSESVAGGDTQYF. The DNA for the CDR3 is TGCGCCAGCAGTGAGTCAGTAGCGGGAGGAGATACGCAGTATTTT.

The V call is TRBV4-1, the J call TRBJ1-5; TRBD1 might be the D (5 bases). CDR1 is MGHRA and CDR2 is YSYEKL in the germline V gene. The CDR3 totals 18 residues. V lost 1 base and J 1 base, leaving 17 bases between the germline ends. CDR3 nucleotide sequence: TGCGCCAGCAGCCAAGCTAACCAGGGTGTAGGGAGCAATCAGCCCCAGCATTTT. This gives the protein CASSQANQGVGSNQPQHF.